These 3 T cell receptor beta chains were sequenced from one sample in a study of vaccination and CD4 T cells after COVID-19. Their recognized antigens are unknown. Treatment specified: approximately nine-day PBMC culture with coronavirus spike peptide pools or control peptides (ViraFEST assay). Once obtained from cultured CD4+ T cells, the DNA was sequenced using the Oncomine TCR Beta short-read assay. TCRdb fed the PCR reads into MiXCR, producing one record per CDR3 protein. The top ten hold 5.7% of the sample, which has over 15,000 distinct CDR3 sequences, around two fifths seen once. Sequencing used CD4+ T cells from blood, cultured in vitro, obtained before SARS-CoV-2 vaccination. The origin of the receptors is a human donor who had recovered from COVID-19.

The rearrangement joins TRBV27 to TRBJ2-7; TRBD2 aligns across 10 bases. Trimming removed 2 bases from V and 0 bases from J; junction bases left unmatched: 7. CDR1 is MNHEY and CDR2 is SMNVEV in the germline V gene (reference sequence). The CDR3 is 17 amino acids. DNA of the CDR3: TGTGCCAGCAGTTTAGGTCGCGGACTAGCGGACTCCTACGAGCAGTACTTC. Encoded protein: CASSLGRGLADSYEQYF.

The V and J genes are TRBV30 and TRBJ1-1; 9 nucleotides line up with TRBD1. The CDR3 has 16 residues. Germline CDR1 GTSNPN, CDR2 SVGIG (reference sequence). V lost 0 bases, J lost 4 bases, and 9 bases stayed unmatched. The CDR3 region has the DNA TGTGCCTGGAGTGTACCCCGGGACAGGGATCCCACTGAAGCTTTCTTT. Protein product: CAWSVPRDRDPTEAFF. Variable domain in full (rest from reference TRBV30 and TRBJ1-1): SQTIHQWPATLVQPVGSPLSLECTVEGTSNPNLYWYRQAAGRGLQLLFYSVGIGQISSEVPQNLSASRPQDRQFILSSKKLLLSDSGFYLCAWSVPRDRDPTEAFFGQGTRLTVV.

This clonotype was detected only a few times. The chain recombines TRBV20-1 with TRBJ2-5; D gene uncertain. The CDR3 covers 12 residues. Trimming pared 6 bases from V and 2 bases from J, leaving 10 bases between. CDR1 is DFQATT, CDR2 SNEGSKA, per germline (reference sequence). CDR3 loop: CSALRQQETQYF. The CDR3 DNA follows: TGCAGTGCCTTGCGCCAGCAAGAGACCCAGTACTTC.